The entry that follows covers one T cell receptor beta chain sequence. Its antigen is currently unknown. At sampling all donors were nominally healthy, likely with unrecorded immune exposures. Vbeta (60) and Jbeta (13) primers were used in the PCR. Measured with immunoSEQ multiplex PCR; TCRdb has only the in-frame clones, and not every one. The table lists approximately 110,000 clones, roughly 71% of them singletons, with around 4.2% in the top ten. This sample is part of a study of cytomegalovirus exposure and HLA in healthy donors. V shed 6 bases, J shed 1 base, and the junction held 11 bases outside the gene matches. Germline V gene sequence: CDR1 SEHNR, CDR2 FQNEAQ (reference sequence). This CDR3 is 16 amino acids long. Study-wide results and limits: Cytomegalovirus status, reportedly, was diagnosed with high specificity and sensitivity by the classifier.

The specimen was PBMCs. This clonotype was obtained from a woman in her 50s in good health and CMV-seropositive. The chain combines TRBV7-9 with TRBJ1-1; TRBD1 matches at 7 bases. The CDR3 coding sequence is TGTGCCAGCAGACCTACAGGGGAGCTGACGAACACTGAAGCTTTCTTT. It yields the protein CASRPTGELTNTEAFF.